This T cell receptor (beta chain) was observed in a study of OX40 agonist ivuxolimab in advanced cancers. The CDR3 is made up of 13 amino acids. The ends were cut back, 8 bases at V and 4 bases at J, with 12 bases in the middle. CDR1 and CDR2 (germline): WNHNN, SYGVQD (reference sequence). TCRdb keeps only in-frame clones here, not all; method: immunoSEQ multiplex PCR. This sample yields 55,000 to 90,000 clones, of which roughly 88% are seen a single time; 0.86% belongs to the top ten. A word on this clone: Its antigen is not known.

Whole-study results and caveats: Blood T cells, both CD4+ and CD8+, expanded clonally by week 6 at 0.1 to 3.0 mg/kg. Specificity for antigen went undetermined in the expanded peripheral T cells.

This rearrangement joins TRBV10-1 to TRBJ1-3, with D perhaps TRBD1 (6 bases). This TCR was recovered from an adult with an advanced solid tumor such as melanoma, head and neck, liver or kidney cancer. This specimen was CD4+ or CD8+ T cells sorted from blood, taken in a trial of the OX40 agonist ivuxolimab. As DNA, the CDR3 is TGCGCCAGCGTCGTTAGGGGGGGAAACACCATATATTTT. It codes for CASVVRGGNTIYF.